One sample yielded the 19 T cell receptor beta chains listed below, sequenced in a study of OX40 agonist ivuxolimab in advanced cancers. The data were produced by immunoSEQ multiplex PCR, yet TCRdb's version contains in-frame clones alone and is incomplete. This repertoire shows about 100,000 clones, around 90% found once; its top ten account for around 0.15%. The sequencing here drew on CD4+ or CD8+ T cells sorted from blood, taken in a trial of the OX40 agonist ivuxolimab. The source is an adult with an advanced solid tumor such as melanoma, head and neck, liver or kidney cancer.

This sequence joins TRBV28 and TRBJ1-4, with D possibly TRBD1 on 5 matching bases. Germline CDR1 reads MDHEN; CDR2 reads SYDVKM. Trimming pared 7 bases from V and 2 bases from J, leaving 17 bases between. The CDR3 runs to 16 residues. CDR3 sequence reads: CASTFGSGVTNEKLFF. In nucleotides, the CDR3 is TGTGCCAGCACCTTTGGGTCGGGGGTGACTAATGAAAAACTGTTTTTT.

Here the CDR3 reads CASSYRGEQYF. The CDR3 bases are TGTGCCAGCAGTTACCGGGGCGAGCAGTACTTC. The V gene is TRBV6-6, the J gene TRBJ2-7; weak D call: TRBD2 (5 bases). Trimming cost V 2 bases and J 6 bases, with 5 bases left between them. The CDR3 covers 11 residues. Looked up from germline, CDR1 is MNHNY and CDR2 is SVGAGI (reference sequence).

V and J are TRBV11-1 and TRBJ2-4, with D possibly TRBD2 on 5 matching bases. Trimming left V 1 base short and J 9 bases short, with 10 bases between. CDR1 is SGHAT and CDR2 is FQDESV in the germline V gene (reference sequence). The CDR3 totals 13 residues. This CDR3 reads CASSLVAGGIQYF. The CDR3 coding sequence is TGTGCCAGCAGCTTAGTGGCCGGAGGCATTCAGTACTTC.

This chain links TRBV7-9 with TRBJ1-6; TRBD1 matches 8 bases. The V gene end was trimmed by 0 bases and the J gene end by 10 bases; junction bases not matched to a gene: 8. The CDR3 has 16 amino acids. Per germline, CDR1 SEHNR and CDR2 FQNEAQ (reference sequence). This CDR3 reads CASSLAAGGVGSPLHF. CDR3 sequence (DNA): TGTGCCAGCAGCTTAGCGGCAGGGGGCGTGGGCTCACCCCTCCACTTT.

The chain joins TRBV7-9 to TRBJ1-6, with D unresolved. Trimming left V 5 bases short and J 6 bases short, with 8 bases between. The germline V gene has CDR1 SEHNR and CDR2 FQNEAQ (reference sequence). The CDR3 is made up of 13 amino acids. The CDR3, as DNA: TGTGCCAGCAGCCCCCGTATTAATTCACCCCTCCACTTT. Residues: CASSPRINSPLHF.

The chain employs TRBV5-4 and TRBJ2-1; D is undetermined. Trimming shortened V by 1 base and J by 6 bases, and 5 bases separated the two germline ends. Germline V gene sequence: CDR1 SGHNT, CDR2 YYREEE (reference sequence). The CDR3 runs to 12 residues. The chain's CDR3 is CASSLNSNEQFF. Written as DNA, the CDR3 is TGTGCCAGCAGCTTGAATTCCAATGAGCAGTTCTTC.

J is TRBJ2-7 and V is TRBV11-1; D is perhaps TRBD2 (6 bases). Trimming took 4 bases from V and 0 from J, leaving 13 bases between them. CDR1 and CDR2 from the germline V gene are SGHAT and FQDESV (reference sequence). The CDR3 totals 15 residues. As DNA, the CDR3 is TGTGCCAGCAGCTATAGCGGACCTTCCTCCTACGAGCAGTACTTC. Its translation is CASSYSGPSSYEQYF.

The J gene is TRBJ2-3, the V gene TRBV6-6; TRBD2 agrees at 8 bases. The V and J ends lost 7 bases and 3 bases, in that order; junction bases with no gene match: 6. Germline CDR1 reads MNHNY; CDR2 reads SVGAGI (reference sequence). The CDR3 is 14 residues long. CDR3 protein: CASKWTSFTDTQYF. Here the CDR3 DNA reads TGTGCCAGCAAGTGGACTAGCTTTACAGATACGCAGTATTTT.

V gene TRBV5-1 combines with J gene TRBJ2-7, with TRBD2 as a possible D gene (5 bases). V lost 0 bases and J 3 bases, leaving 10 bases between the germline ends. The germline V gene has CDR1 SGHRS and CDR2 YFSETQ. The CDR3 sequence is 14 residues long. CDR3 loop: CASSLDTGDYEQYF. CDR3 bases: TGCGCCAGCAGCTTGGATACCGGGGACTACGAGCAGTACTTC.

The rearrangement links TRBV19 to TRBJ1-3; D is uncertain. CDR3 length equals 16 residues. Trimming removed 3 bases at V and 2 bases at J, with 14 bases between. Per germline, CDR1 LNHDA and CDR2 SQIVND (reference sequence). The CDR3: CASSMEQIYTGNTIYF. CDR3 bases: TGTGCCAGTAGTATGGAACAGATTTACACTGGAAACACCATATATTTT.

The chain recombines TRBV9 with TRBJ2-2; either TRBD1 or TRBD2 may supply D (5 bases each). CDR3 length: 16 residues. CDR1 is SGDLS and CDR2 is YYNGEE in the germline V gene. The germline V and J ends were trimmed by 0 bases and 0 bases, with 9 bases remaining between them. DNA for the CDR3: TGTGCCAGCAGCGTAGCTTTGGGGGCGAACACCGGGGAGCTGTTTTTT. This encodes CASSVALGANTGELFF.

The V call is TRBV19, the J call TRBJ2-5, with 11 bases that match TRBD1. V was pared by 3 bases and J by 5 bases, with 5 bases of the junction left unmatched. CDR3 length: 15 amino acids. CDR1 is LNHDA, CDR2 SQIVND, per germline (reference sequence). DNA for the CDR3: TGTGCCAGTAGTATGGGACAGGGGGTAGGGGAGACCCAGTACTTC. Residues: CASSMGQGVGETQYF.

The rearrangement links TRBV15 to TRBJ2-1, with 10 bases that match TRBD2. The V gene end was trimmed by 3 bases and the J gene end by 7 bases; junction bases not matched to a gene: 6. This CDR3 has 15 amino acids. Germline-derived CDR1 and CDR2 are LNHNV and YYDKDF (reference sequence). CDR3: CATSRQAGGWNEQFF. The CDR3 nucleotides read TGTGCCACCAGCAGGCAAGCGGGAGGGTGGAATGAGCAGTTCTTC.

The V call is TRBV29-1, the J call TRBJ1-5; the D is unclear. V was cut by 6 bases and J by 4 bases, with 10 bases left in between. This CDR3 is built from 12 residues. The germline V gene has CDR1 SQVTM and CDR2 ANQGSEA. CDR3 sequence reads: CSVQIFNQPQHF. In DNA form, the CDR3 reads TGCAGCGTCCAGATTTTTAATCAGCCCCAGCATTTT.

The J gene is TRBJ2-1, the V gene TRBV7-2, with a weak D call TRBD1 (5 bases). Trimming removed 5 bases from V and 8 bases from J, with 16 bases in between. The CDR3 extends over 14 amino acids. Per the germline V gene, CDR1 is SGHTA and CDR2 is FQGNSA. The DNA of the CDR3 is TGTGCCAGCAGCGTCAGGGCGCCGTGGGATGAGCAGTTCTTC. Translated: CASSVRAPWDEQFF. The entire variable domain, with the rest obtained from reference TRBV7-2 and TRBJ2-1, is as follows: GAGVSQSPSNKVTEKGKDVELRCDPISGHTALYWYRQSLGQGLEFLIYFQGNSAPDKSGLPSDRFSAERTGGSVSTLTIQRTQQEDSAVYLCASSVRAPWDEQFFGPGTRLTVL.

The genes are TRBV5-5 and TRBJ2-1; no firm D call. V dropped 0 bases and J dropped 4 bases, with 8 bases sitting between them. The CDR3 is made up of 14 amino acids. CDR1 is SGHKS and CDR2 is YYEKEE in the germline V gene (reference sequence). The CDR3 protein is CASSLDGFYNEQFF. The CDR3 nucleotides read TGTGCCAGCAGCTTGGACGGATTTTACAATGAGCAGTTCTTC.

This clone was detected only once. The CDR3 bases are TGTGCCAGCAGCTTGGCCCCACTAGCGGGGGGTAGCACAGATACGCAGTATTTT. Residues: CASSLAPLAGGSTDTQYF. The chain couples TRBV5-4 to TRBJ2-3, with 12 bases fitting TRBD2. From germline, CDR1 is SGHNT and CDR2 YYREEE (reference sequence). The V and J ends lost 0 bases and 0 bases, in that order; junction bases with no gene match: 5. The CDR3 is made up of 18 amino acids. The whole variable domain, remainder taken from reference TRBV5-4 and TRBJ2-3, is ETGVTQSPTHLIKTRGQQVTLRCSSQSGHNTVSWYQQALGQGPQFIFQYYREEENGRGNFPPRFSGLQFPNYSSELNVNALELDDSALYLCASSLAPLAGGSTDTQYFGPGTRLTVL.

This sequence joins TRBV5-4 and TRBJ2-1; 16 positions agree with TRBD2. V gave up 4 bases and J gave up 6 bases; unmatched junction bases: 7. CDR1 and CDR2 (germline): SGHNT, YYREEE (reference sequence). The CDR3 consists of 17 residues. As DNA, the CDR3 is TGTGCCAGCAGCCCCCCCGGGACTAGCGGGGGGGCCAATGAGCAGTTCTTC. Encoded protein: CASSPPGTSGGANEQFF.

The CDR3: CASAERLATNEKLFF. The CDR3 nucleotides read TGCGCCAGCGCCGAGAGGCTTGCAACTAATGAAAAACTGTTTTTT. V and J are TRBV5-1 and TRBJ1-4; D unclear. The germline V gene has CDR1 SGHRS and CDR2 YFSETQ. The CDR3 covers 15 residues. Trimming removed 7 bases from V and 0 bases from J, with 13 bases in between.